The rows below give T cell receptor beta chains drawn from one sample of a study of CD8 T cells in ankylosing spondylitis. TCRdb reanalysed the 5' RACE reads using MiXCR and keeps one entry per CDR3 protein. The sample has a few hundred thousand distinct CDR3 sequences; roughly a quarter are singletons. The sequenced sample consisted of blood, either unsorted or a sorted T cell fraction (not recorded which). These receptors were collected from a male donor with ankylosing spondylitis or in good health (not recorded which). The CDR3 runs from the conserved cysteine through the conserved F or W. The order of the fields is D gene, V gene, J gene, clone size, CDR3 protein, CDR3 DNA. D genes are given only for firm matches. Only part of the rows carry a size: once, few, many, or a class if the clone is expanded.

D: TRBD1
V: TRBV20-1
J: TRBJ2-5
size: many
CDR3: CSATTGTGGAETQYF
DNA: TGCAGTGCCACTACCGGGACAGGGGGCGCTGAGACCCAGTACTTC

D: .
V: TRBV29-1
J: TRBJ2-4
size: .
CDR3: CSVLTKNIQYF
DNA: TGCAGCGTTCTGACCAAAAACATTCAGTACTTC

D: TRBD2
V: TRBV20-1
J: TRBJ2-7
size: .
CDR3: CSARYQSKLAGGHYEQYF
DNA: TGCAGTGCTAGATACCAATCGAAACTAGCGGGGGGGCACTACGAGCAGTACTTC

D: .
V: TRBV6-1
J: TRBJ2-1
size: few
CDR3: CASSPDSSYNEQFF
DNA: TGTGCCAGCAGTCCTGACAGCTCCTACAATGAGCAGTTCTTC

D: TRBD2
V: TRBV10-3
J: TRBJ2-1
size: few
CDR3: CAISVQRGDDEQFF
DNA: TGTGCCATCAGTGTCCAGCGGGGGGACGATGAGCAGTTCTTC

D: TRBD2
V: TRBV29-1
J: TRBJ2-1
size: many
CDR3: CSAQGWLAGGLLIF
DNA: TGCAGCGCCCAGGGTTGGCTAGCGGGGGGCCTACTCATCTTC

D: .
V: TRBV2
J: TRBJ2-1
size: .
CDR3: CASMPWGASSYNEQFF
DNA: TGTGCCAGCATGCCTTGGGGGGCGAGCTCCTACAATGAGCAGTTCTTC

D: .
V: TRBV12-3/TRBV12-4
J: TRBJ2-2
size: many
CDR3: CASSPGEFANTGELFF
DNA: TGTGCCAGCAGTCCAGGGGAGTTCGCGAACACCGGGGAGCTGTTTTTT

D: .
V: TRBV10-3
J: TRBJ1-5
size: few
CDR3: CAIASGDSSNQPQHF
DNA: TGTGCCATCGCTTCGGGTGACAGTAGCAATCAGCCCCAGCATTTT

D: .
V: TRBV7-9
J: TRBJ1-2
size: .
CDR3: CASSPDGYTNYGYTF
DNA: TGTGCCAGCAGCCCAGATGGGTATACTAACTATGGCTACACCTTC

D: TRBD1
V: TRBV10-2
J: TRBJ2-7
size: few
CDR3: CASRDRDRGDYEQYF
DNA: TGCGCCAGCAGAGACCGGGACAGGGGTGACTACGAGCAGTACTTC

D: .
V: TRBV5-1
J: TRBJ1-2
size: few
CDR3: CASSLEDGYGYTF
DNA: TGCGCCAGCAGCTTGGAGGACGGCTATGGCTACACCTTC

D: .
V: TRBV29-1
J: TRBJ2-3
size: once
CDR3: CSVEPGDTQDF
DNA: TGCAGCGTCGAGCCCGGCGATACGCAGGATTTT

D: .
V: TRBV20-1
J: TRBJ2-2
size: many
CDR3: CSAREPGAGTGELFF
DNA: TGCAGTGCTAGAGAGCCGGGGGCTGGCACCGGGGAGCTGTTTTTT

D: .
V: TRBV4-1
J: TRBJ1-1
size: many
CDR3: CASSQKSLRGGVNTEAFF
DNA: TGCGCCAGCAGCCAAAAATCCTTGAGAGGGGGAGTGAACACTGAAGCTTTCTTT

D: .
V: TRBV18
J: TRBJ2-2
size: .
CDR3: CASSPQGSDGELFF
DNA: TGTGCCAGCTCACCACAAGGTTCTGACGGGGAGCTGTTTTTT

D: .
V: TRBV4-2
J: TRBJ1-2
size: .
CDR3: CASSQDWGLNNYGYTF
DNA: TGTGCCAGCAGCCAAGATTGGGGACTGAATAACTATGGCTACACCTTC

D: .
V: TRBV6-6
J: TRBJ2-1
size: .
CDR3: CASSRTIYNEQFF
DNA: TGTGCCAGCAGCAGGACTATCTACAATGAGCAGTTCTTC

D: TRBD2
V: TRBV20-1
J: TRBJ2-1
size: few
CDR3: CSAGRREGYNEQFF
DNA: TGCAGTGCTGGGCGGAGGGAGGGATACAATGAGCAGTTCTTC

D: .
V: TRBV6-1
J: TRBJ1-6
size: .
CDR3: CASSEDRGSPLHF
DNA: TGTGCCAGCAGTGAGGACAGAGGTTCACCCCTCCACTTT

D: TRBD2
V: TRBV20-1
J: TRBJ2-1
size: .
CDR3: CSARPLGSGDYNEQFF
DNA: TGCAGTGCTAGACCTCTAGGTAGCGGGGACTACAATGAGCAGTTCTTC

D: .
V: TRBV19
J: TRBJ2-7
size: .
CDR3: CASSVTVYYEQYF
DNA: TGTGCCAGTAGCGTGACAGTCTACTACGAGCAGTACTTC

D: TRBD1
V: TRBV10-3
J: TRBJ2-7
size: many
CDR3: CAITQTGDEQYF
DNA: TGTGCCATCACCCAGACAGGGGACGAGCAGTACTTC

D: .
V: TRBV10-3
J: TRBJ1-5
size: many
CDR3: CAIRGDSNQPQHF
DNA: TGTGCCATCAGAGGGGATAGCAATCAGCCCCAGCATTTT

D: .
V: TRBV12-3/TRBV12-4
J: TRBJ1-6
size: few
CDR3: CASSLRQQPSPLHF
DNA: TGTGCCAGCAGTTTACGACAGCAGCCCTCGCCCCTCCACTTT

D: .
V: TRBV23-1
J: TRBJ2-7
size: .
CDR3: CASSQSEGYEQYF
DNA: TGCGCCAGCAGTCAATCGGAGGGCTACGAGCAGTACTTC

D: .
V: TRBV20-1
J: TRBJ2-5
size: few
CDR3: CSARDTGTETQYF
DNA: TGCAGTGCTAGAGATACAGGGACAGAGACCCAGTACTTC

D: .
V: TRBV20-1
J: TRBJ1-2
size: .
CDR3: CSAYGDPIYGYTF
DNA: TGCAGTGCCTATGGGGACCCCATCTATGGCTACACCTTC